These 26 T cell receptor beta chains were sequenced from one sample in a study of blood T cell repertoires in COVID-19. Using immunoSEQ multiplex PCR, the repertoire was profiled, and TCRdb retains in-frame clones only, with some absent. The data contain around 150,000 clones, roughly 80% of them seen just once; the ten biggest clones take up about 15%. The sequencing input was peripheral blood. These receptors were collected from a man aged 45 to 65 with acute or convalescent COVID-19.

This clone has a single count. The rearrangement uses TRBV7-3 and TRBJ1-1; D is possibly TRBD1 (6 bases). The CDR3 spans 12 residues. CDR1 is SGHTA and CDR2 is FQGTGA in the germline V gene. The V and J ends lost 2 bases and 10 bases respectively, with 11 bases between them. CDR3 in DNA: TGTGCCAGCAGCTTAGGCAGGGGTCGAGCTTTCTTT. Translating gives CASSLGRGRAFF.

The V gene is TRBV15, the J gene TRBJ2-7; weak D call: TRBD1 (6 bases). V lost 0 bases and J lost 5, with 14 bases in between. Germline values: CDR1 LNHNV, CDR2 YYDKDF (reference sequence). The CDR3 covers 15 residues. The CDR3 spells CATSRDRQGMDEQYV. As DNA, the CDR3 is TGTGCCACCAGCAGAGATCGGCAGGGGATGGACGAGCAGTACGTC.

The CDR3 coding sequence is TGTGCCAGCAGCCGTTATGGGGGGGATACGCAGTATTTT. It encodes CASSRYGGDTQYF. The genes are TRBV3-1 (or the pseudogene TRBV3-2) and TRBJ2-3, with a tentative D call TRBD2 (6 bases). V was pared by 4 bases and J by 6 bases, with 11 bases between. Germline lookup yields CDR1 LGHDT and CDR2 YNNKEL (reference sequence). The CDR3 runs 13 residues.

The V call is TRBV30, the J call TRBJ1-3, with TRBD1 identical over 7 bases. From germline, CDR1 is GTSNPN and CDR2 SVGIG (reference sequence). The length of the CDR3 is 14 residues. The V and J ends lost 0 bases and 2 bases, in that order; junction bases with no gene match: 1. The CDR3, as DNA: TGTGCCTGGAGTGTAGGGGGCACTGGAAACACCATATATTTT. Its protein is CAWSVGGTGNTIYF. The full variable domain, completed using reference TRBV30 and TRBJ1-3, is SQTIHQWPATLVQPVGSPLSLECTVEGTSNPNLYWYRQAAGRGLQLLFYSVGIGQISSEVPQNLSASRPQDRQFILSSKKLLLSDSGFYLCAWSVGGTGNTIYFGEGSWLTVV.

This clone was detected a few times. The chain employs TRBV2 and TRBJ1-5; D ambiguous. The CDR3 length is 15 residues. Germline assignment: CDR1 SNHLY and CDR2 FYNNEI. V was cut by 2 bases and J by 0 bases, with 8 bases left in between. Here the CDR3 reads CASSENSYSNQPQHF. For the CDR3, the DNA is TGTGCCAGCAGTGAAAACAGCTATAGCAATCAGCCCCAGCATTTT.

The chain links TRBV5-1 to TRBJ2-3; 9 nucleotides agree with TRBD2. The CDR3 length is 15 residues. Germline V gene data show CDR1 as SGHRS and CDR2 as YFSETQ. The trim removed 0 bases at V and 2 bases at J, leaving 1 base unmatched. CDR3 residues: CASSLGLADTDTQYF. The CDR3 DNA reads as TGCGCCAGCAGCTTGGGACTAGCGGACACAGATACGCAGTATTTT.

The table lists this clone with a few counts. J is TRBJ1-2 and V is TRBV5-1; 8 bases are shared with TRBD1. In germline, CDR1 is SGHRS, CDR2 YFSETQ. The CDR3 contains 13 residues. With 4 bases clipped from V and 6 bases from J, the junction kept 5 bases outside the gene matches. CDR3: CASSEDRGDGYTF. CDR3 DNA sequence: TGCGCCAGCAGCGAAGACAGGGGAGATGGCTACACCTTC. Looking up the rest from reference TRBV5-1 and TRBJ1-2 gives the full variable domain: KAGVTQTPRYLIKTRGQQVTLSCSPISGHRSVSWYQQTPGQGLQFLFEYFSETQRNKGNFPGRFSGRQFSNSRSEMNVSTLELGDSALYLCASSEDRGDGYTFGSGTRLTVV.

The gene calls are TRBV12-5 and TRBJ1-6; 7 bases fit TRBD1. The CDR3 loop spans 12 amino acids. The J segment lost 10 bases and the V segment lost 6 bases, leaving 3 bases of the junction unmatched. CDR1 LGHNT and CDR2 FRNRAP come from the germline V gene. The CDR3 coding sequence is TGTGCTAGTGGCTACAGGGGATCACCCCTCCACTTT. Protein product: CASGYRGSPLHF. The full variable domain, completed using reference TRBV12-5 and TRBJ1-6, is DARVTQTPRHKVTEMGQEVTMRCQPILGHNTVFWYRQTMMQGLELLAYFRNRAPLDDSGMPKDRFSAEMPDATLATLKIQPSEPRDSAVYFCASGYRGSPLHFGNGTRLTVT.

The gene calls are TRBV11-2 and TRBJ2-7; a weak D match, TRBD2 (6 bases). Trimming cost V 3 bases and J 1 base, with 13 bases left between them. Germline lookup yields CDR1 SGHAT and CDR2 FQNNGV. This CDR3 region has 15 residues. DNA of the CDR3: TGTGCCAGCAGCTTTATCGATAGCGGATCCTACGAGCAGTACTTC. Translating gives CASSFIDSGSYEQYF.

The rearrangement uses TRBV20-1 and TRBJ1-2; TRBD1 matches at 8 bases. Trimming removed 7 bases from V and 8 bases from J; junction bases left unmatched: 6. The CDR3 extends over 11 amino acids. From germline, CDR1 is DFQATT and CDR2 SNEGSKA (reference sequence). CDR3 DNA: TGCAGTGTCTCACAGGGGGGAGGCTACACCTTC. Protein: CSVSQGGGYTF.

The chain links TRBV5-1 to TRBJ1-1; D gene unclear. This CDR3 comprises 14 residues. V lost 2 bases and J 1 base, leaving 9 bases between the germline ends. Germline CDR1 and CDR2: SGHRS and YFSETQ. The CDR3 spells CASSLRSGNTEAFF. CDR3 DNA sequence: TGCGCCAGCAGCTTAAGGAGTGGGAACACTGAAGCTTTCTTT. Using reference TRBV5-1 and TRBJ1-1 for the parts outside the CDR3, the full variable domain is KAGVTQTPRYLIKTRGQQVTLSCSPISGHRSVSWYQQTPGQGLQFLFEYFSETQRNKGNFPGRFSGRQFSNSRSEMNVSTLELGDSALYLCASSLRSGNTEAFFGQGTRLTVV.

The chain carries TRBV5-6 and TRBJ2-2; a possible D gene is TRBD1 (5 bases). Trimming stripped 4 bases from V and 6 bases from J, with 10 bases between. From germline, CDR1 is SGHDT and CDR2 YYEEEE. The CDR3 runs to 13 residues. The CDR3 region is CASSLVQAGELFF. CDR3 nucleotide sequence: TGTGCCAGCAGCCTTGTACAGGCCGGGGAGCTGTTTTTT.

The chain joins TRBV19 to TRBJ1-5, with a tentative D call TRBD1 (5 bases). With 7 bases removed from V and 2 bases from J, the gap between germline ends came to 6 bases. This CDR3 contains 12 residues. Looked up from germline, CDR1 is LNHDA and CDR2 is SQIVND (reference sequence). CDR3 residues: CASKQGNQPQHF. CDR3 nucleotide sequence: TGTGCCAGTAAACAGGGCAATCAGCCCCAGCATTTT. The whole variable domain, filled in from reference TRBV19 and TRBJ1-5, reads DGGITQSPKYLFRKEGQNVTLSCEQNLNHDAMYWYRQDPGQGLRLIYYSQIVNDFQKGDIAEGYSVSREKKESFPLTVTSAQKNPTAFYLCASKQGNQPQHFGDGTRLSIL.

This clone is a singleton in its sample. The CDR3: CAWSPTGGLPEAFF. The CDR3 nucleotides read TGTGCCTGGAGTCCCACAGGGGGCTTGCCTGAAGCTTTCTTT. This chain uses TRBV30 with TRBJ1-1, with 9 positions matching TRBD1. Unmatched junction bases numbered 7, after V lost 2 bases and J lost 6 bases. Germline CDR1 GTSNPN, CDR2 SVGIG (reference sequence). The CDR3 covers 14 residues. Full variable domain (rest looked up from reference TRBV30 and TRBJ1-1): SQTIHQWPATLVQPVGSPLSLECTVEGTSNPNLYWYRQAAGRGLQLLFYSVGIGQISSEVPQNLSASRPQDRQFILSSKKLLLSDSGFYLCAWSPTGGLPEAFFGQGTRLTVV.

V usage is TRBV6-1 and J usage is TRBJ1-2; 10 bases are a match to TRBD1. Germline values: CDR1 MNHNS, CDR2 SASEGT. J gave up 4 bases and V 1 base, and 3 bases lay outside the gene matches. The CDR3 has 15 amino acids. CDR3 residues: CASSEGTGGIYGYTF. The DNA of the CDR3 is TGTGCCAGCAGTGAAGGGACAGGGGGAATCTATGGCTACACCTTC.

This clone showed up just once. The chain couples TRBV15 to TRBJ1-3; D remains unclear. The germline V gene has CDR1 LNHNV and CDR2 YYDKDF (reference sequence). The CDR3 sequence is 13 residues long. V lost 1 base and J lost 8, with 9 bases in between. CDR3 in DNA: TGTGCCACCAGCAGAGGTGACTTTGACACCATATATTTT. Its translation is CATSRGDFDTIYF. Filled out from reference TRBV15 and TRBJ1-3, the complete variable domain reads DAMVIQNPRYQVTQFGKPVTLSCSQTLNHNVMYWYQQKSSQAPKLLFHYYDKDFNNEADTPDNFQSRRPNTSFCFLDIRSPGLGDTAMYLCATSRGDFDTIYFGEGSWLTVV.

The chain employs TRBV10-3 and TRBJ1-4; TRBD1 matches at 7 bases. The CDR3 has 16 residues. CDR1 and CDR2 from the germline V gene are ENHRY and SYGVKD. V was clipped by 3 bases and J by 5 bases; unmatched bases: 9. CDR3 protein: CAISDPTGVGNEKLFF. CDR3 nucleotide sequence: TGTGCCATCAGTGACCCCACAGGGGTCGGGAATGAAAAACTGTTTTTT.

CDR3 amino acids: CASSQDRDKQYF. The CDR3 nucleotides are TGTGCCAGCAGTCAAGACAGGGACAAGCAGTACTTC. J is TRBJ2-7 and V is TRBV11-3, with 7 bases matching TRBD1. This CDR3 has 12 residues. Germline CDR1 SGHNT, CDR2 YENEEA. With V trimmed by 6 bases and J by 8 bases, 7 bases remained unmatched.

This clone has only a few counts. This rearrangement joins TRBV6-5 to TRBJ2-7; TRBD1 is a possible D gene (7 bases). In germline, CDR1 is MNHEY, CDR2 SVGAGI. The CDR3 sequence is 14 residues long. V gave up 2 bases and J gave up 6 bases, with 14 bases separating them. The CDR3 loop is CASSYGGTVPEQYF. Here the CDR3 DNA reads TGTGCCAGCAGTTACGGCGGGACAGTGCCCGAGCAGTACTTC.

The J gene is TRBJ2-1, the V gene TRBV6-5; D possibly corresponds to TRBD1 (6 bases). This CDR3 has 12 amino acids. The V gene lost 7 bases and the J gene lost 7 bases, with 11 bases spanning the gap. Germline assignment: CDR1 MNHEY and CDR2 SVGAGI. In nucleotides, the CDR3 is TGTGCCAGCACCCCAAGGGGGAATGAGCAGTTCTTC. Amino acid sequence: CASTPRGNEQFF.

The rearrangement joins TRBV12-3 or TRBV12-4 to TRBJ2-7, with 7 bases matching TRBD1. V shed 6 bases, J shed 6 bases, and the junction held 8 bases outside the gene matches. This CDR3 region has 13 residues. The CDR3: CASRGTVGSEQYF. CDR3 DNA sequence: TGTGCCAGCAGGGGGACAGTCGGAAGCGAGCAGTACTTC.

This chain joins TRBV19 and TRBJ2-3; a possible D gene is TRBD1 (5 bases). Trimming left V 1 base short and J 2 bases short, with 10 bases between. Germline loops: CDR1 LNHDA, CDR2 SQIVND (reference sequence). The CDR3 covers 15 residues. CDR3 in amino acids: CASSIVTGHTDTQYF. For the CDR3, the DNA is TGTGCCAGTAGTATAGTTACAGGACACACAGATACGCAGTATTTT. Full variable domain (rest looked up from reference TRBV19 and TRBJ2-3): DGGITQSPKYLFRKEGQNVTLSCEQNLNHDAMYWYRQDPGQGLRLIYYSQIVNDFQKGDIAEGYSVSREKKESFPLTVTSAQKNPTAFYLCASSIVTGHTDTQYFGPGTRLTVL.

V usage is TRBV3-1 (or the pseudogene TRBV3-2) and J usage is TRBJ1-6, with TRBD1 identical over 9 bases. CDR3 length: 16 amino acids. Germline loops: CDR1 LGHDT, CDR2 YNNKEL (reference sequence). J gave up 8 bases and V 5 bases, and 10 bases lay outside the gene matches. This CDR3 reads CASSLQTTGGYSPLHF. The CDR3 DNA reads TGTGCCAGCAGCTTACAGACGACAGGGGGTTATTCACCCCTCCACTTT.

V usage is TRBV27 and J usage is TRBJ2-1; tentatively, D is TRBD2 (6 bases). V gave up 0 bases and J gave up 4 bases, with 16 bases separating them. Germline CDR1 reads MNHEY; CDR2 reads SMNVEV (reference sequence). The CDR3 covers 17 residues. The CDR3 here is CASSLSGLLATYNEQFF. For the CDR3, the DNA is TGTGCCAGCAGTTTATCGGGACTCCTAGCGACATACAATGAGCAGTTCTTC.

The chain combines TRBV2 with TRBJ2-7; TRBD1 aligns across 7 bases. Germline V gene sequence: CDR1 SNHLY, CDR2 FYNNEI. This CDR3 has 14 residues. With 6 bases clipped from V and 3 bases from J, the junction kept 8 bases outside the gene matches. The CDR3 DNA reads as TGTGCCAGCAGCGAACAGGGGAAGGGCTACGAGCAGTACGTC. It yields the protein CASSEQGKGYEQYV.

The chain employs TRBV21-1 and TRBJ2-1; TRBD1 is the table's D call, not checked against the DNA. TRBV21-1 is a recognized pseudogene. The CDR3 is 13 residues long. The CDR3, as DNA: TGTGCCAGGGAGGGACAGGGGGTCTATGAGCAGTTCTTC. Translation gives CAREGQGVYEQFF.